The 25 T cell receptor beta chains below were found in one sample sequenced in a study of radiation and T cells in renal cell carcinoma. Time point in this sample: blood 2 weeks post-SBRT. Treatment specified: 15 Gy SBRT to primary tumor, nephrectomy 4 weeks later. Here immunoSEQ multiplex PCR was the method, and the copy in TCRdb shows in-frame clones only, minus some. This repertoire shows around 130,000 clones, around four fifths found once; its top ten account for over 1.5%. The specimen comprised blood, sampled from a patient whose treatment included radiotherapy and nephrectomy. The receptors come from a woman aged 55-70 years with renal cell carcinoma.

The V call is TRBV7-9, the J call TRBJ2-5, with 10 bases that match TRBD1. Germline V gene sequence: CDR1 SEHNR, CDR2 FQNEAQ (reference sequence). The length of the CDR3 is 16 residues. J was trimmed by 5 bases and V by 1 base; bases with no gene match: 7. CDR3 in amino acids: CASSLGDRGLEETQYF. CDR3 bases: TGTGCCAGCAGCTTAGGAGACAGGGGGCTGGAGGAGACCCAGTACTTC. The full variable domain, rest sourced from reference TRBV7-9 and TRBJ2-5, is DTGVSQNPRHKITKRGQNVTFRCDPISEHNRLYWYRQTLGQGPEFLTYFQNEAQLEKSRLLSDRFSAERPKGSFSTLEIQRTEQGDSAMYLCASSLGDRGLEETQYFGPGTRLLVL.

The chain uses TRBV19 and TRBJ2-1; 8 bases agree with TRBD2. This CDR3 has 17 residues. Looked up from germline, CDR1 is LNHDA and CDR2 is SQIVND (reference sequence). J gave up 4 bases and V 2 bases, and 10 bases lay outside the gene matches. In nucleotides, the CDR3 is TGTGCCAGTAGTATATCCCCCAGCGGGAGTGCATACAATGAGCAGTTCTTC. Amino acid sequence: CASSISPSGSAYNEQFF.

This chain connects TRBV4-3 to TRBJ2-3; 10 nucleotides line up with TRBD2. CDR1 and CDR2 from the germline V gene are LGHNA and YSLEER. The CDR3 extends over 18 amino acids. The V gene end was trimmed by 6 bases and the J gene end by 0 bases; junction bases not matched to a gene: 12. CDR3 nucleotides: TGCGCCAGCAGTCCCCAACCTAGCGGGAGTTTTAGCACAGATACGCAGTATTTT. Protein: CASSPQPSGSFSTDTQYF.

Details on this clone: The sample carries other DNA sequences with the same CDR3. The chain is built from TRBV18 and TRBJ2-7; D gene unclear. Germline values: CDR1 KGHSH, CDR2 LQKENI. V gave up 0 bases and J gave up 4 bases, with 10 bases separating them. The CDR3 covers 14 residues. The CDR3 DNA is TGTGCCAGCTCACCACCGTCGCCGGCTTACGAGCAGTACTTC. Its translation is CASSPPSPAYEQYF.

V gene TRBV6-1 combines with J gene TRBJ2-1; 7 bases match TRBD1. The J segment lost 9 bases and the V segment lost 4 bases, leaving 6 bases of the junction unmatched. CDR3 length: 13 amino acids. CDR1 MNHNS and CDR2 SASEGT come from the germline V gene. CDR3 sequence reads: CASSGQGVGEQFF. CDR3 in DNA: TGTGCCAGCAGTGGGCAGGGGGTGGGTGAGCAGTTCTTC.

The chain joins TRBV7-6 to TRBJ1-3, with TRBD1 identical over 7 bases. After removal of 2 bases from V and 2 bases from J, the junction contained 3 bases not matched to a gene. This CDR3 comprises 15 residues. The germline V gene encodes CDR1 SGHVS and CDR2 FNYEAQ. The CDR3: CASSLNRGTGNTIYF. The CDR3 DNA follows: TGTGCCAGCAGCTTAAACAGGGGAACTGGAAACACCATATATTTT.

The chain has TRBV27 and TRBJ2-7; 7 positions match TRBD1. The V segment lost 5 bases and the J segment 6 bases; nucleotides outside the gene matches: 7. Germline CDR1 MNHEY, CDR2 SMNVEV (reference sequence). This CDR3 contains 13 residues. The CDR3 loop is CASSLNRGSEQYF. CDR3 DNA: TGTGCCAGCAGTCTTAACAGGGGATCCGAGCAGTACTTC.

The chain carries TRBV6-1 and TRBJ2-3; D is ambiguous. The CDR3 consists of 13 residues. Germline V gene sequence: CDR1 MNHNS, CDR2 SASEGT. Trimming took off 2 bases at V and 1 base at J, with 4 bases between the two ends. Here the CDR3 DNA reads TGTGCCAGCAGTGAAAGAGGCACAGATACGCAGTATTTT. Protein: CASSERGTDTQYF.

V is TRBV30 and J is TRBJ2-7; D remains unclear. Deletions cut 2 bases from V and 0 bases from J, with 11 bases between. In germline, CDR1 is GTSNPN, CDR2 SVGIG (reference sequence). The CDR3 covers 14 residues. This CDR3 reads CAWSWSRSSYEQYF. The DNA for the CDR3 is TGTGCCTGGAGTTGGTCAAGAAGCTCCTACGAGCAGTACTTC.

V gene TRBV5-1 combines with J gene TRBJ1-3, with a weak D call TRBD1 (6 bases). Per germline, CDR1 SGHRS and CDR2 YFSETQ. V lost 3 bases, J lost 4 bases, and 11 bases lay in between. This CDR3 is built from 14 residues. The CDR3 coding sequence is TGCGCCAGCAGCTCCGCCGACAGGGGAAACACCATATATTTT. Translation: CASSSADRGNTIYF.

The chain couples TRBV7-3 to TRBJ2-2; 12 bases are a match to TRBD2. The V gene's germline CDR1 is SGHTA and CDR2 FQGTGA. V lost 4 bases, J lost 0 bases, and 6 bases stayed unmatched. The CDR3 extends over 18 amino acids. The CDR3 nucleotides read TGTGCCAGCAGCTCGCGAGGACTAGCGGGAACGAACACCGGGGAGCTGTTTTTT. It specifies CASSSRGLAGTNTGELFF.

This CDR3 is CASSDRVGEKLFF. The CDR3 DNA follows: TGTGCCAGCTCAGACAGGGTCGGTGAAAAACTGTTTTTT. This chain connects TRBV18 to TRBJ1-4; 7 bases match TRBD1. CDR1 is KGHSH and CDR2 is LQKENI in the germline V gene. The CDR3 consists of 13 residues. Trimming removed 5 bases from V and 7 bases from J; junction bases left unmatched: 4.

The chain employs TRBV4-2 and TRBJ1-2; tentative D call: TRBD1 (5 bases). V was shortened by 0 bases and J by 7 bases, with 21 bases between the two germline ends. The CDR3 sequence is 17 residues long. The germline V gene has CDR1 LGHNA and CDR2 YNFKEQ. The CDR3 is CASSQEKNAALRGGYTF. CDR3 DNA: TGTGCCAGCAGCCAAGAAAAAAATGCGGCCTTAAGGGGTGGCTACACCTTC.

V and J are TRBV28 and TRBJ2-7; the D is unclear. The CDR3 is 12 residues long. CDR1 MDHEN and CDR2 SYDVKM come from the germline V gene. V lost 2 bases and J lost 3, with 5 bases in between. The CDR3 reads CASSLPNYEQYF. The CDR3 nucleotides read TGTGCCAGCAGTTTACCCAACTACGAGCAGTACTTC.

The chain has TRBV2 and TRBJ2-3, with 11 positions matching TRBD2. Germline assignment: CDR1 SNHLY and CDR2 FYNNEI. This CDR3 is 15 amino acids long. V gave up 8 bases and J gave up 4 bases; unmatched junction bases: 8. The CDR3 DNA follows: TGTGCCAGCGGCCTAGCGGGGGGTGAGGCAGATACGCAGTATTTT. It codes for CASGLAGGEADTQYF.

CDR3 loop: CASSLEAGTAFF. Here the CDR3 DNA reads TGCGCCAGCAGCTTGGAGGCAGGGACGGCTTTCTTT. The chain recombines TRBV5-1 with TRBJ1-1; tentatively, D is TRBD1 (5 bases). The germline gives CDR1 SGHRS, CDR2 YFSETQ. The CDR3 is 12 amino acids. The V gene lost 0 bases and the J gene lost 11 bases, with 11 bases spanning the gap.

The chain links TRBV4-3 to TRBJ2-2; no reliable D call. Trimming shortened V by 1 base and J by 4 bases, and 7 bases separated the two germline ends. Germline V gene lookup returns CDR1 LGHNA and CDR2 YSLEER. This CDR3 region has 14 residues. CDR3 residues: CASSQASSTGELFF. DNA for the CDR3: TGCGCCAGCAGCCAAGCCTCAAGCACCGGGGAGCTGTTTTTT.

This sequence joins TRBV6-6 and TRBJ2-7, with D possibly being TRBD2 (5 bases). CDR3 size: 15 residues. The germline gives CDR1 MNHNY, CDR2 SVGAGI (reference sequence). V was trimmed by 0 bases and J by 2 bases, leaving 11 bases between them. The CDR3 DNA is TGTGCCAGCAGTTACTCGATGTCGGGAACCTACGAGCAGTACTTC. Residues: CASSYSMSGTYEQYF.

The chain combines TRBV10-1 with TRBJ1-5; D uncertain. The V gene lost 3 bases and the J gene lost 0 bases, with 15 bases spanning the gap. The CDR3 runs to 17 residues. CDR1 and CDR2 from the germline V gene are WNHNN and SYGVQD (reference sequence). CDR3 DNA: TGCGCCAGCAGTGAAACCTGCACTGAATATAGCAATCAGCCCCAGCATTTT. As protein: CASSETCTEYSNQPQHF.

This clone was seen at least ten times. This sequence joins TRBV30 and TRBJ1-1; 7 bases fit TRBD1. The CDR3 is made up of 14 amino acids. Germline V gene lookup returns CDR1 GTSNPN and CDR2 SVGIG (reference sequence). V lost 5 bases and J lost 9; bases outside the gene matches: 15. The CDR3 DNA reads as TGTGCCTGGCTGACACCGGGACAGTCGTTTAAAGCTTTCTTT. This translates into CAWLTPGQSFKAFF.

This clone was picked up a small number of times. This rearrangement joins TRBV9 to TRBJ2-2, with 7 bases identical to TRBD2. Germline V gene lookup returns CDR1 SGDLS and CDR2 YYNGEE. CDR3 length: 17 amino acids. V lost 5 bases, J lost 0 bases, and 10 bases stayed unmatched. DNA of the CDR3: TGTGCCAGCAGTGACCCGAGGAGCGGGGCGAACACCGGGGAGCTGTTTTTT. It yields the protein CASSDPRSGANTGELFF.

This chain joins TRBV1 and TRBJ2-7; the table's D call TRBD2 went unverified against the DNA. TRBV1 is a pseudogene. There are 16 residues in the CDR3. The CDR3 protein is CTSSFPAGGVSYEQYF. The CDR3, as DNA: TGCACCAGCAGCTTTCCAGCGGGGGGCGTATCCTACGAGCAGTACTTC.

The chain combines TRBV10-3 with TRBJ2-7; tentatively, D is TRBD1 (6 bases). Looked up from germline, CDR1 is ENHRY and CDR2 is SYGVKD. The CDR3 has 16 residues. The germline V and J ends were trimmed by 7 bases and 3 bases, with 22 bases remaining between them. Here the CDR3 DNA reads TGTGCCATCACGAGCTCCCGGGACATTGTACGCTACGAGCAGTACTTC. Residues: CAITSSRDIVRYEQYF.

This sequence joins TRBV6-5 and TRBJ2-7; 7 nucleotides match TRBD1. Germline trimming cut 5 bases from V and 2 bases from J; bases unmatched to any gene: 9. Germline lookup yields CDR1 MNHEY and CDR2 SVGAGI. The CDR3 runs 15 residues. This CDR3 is CASSPPDRPPYEQYF. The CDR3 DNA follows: TGTGCCAGCAGTCCCCCGGACAGGCCTCCCTACGAGCAGTACTTC.

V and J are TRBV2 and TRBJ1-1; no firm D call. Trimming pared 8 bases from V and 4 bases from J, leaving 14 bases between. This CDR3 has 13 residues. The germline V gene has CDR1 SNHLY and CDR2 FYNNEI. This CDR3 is CASATRQFTEAFF. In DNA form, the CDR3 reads TGTGCCAGCGCGACAAGGCAGTTCACTGAAGCTTTCTTT.